What follows are 4 T cell receptor beta chains derived from one specimen sequenced in a study of blood T cells in healthy people across ages. Next came a second PCR, run for about 6 to 12 cycles, which used a sample-barcoded 5' primer along with a J-beta primer mix. TCRdb re-called the 5' RACE reads through MiXCR, storing one row per CDR3 protein. The sample consists of about 1.4 million distinct CDR3 sequences, approximately 59% of them appearing once. Sequenced input: blood. These receptor sequences come from a young man in good health.

V gene TRBV5-6 combines with J gene TRBJ1-4; D gene uncertain. The germline V and J ends were trimmed by 4 bases and 7 bases, with 17 bases remaining between them. The germline CDR1 and CDR2 sequences are SGHDT and YYEEEE. The CDR3 has 15 residues. As DNA, the CDR3 is TGTGCCAGCAGCCGCACAACGACCGTTCCTGAAAAACTGTTTTTT. Translated, it gives CASSRTTTVPEKLFF.

This chain uses TRBV24-1 with TRBJ2-1; TRBD1 matches 7 bases. Germline CDR1 reads KGHDR; CDR2 reads SFDVKD. After removal of 6 bases from V and 4 bases from J, the junction contained 5 bases not matched to a gene. The CDR3 sequence is 14 residues long. CDR3: CATSKGAGYNEQFF. The CDR3 bases are TGTGCCACCAGTAAGGGGGCAGGTTACAATGAGCAGTTCTTC.

The chain uses TRBV28 and TRBJ1-2, with 7 bases identical to TRBD1. Trimming at V came to 7 bases and at J to 5 bases, leaving 13 bases not matched to a gene. The CDR3 sequence is 15 residues long. The V gene's germline CDR1 is MDHEN and CDR2 SYDVKM. This chain's CDR3 is CASTNSGTVLYGYTF. CDR3 nucleotides: TGTGCCAGCACGAACTCCGGGACAGTCCTATATGGCTACACCTTC.

This clonotype has ten or more counts. The genes are TRBV7-9 and TRBJ2-7, with no clear D. V gave up 4 bases and J gave up 5 bases, with 15 bases separating them. This CDR3 region has 14 residues. The germline gives CDR1 SEHNR, CDR2 FQNEAQ (reference sequence). In DNA form, the CDR3 reads TGTGCCAGCAGCTCTCCTAGTTGGCCCGACGAGCAGTACTTC. Translated, it gives CASSSPSWPDEQYF.